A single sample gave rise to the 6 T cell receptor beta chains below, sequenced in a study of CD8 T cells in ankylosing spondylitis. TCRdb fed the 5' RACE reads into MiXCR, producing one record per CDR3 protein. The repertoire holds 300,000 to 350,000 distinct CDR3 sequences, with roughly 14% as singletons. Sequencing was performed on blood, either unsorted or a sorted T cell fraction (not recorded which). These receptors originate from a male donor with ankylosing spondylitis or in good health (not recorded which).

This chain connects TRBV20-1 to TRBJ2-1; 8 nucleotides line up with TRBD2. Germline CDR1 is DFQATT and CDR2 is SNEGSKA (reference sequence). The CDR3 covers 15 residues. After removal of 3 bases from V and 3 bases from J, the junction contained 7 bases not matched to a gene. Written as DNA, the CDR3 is TGCAGTGCTAGTAGATCCGGGGGGGTCTACAATGAGCAGTTCTTC. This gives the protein CSASRSGGVYNEQFF.

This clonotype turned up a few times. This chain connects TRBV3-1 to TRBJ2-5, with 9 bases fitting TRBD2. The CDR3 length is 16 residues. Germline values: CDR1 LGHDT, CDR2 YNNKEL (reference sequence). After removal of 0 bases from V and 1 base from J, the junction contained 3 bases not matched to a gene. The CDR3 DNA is TGTGCCAGCAGCCAAGATCTAGCGGGGATCCAAGAGACCCAGTACTTC. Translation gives CASSQDLAGIQETQYF.

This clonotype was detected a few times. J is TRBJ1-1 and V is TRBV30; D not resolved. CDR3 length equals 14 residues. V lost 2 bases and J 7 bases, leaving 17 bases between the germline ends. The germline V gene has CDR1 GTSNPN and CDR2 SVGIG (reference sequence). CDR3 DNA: TGTGCCTGGAGTCACGCCAACCTGGACGGTGAAGCTTTCTTT. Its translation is CAWSHANLDGEAFF.

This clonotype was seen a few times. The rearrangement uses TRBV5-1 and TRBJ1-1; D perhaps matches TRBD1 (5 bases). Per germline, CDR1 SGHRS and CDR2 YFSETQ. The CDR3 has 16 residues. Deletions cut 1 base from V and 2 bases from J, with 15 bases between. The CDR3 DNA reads TGCGCCAGCAGCTTGAGGGGCTTGGGGGTTAACACTGAAGCTTTCTTT. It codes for CASSLRGLGVNTEAFF.

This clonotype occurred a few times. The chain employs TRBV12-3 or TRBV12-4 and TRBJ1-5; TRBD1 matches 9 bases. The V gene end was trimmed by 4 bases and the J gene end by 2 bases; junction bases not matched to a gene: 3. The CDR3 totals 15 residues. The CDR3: CASSSGQGGNQPQHF. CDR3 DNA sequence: TGTGCCAGCAGTTCGGGACAGGGAGGCAATCAGCCCCAGCATTTT.

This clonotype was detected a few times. The CDR3 DNA reads as TGTGCCAGCAGCTTAGAGCGGGGGGGCCGGGGAAATGAGCAGTTCTTC. This translates into CASSLERGGRGNEQFF. The chain uses TRBV7-9 and TRBJ2-1, with TRBD2 identical over 10 bases. V was clipped by 1 base and J by 7 bases; unmatched bases: 7. The CDR3 extends over 16 amino acids. Germline V CDR1 and CDR2: SEHNR, FQNEAQ (reference sequence).